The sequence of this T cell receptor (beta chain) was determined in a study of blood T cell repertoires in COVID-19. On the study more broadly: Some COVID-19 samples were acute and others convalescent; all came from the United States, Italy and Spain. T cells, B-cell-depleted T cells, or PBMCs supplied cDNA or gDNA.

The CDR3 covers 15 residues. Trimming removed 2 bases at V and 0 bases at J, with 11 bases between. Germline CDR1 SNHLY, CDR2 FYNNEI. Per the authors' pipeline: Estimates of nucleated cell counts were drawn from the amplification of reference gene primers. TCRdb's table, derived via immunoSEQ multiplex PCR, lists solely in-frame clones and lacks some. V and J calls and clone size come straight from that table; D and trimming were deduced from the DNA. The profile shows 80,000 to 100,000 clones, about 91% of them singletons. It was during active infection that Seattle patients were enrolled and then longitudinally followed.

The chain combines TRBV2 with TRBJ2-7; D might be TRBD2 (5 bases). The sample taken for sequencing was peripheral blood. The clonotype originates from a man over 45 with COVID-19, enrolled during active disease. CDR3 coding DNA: TGTGCCAGCAGTGAACCAGCCGGGATCTCCTACGAGCAGTACTTC. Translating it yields CASSEPAGISYEQYF. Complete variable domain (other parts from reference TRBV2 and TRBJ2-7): EPEVTQTPSHQVTQMGQEVILRCVPISNHLYFYWYRQILGQKVEFLVSFYNNEISEKSEIFDDQFSVERPDGSNFTLKIRSTKLEDSAMYFCASSEPAGISYEQYFGPGTRLTVT.